One and the same sample provided the 16 T cell receptor beta chains below, sequenced in a study of shared clonotypes between healthy human individuals (dated by TCRdb to 2020 to 2022). The library was prepared using the immunoSEQ multiplex PCR assay. TCRdb retrieved this table from immuneACCESS and kept in-frame rearrangements only. Not all clones are present; in checked studies, unresolved V genes account for under half, and no reason is known for the remainder. A total of hundreds of thousands of clones appear in this sample, about 74% of them only once. The biggest ten clones account for more than 10% of the sample. The sequenced material came from PBMCs. All receptors derive from a woman between 40 and 55 years old in good health. Some clones in this sample may be carry-over from other donors' samples.

V and J are TRBV7-2 and TRBJ2-5; 8 bases line up with TRBD2. After removal of 3 bases from V and 5 bases from J, the junction contained 17 bases not matched to a gene. The germline CDR1 and CDR2 sequences are SGHTA and FQGNSA. The CDR3 is 18 residues long. As DNA, the CDR3 is TGTGCCAGCAGCTTCACGGTCTCGGGCACCGGGAGGGGCGAGACCCAGTACTTC. Its protein is CASSFTVSGTGRGETQYF.

The chain combines TRBV9 with TRBJ2-5; tentatively, D is TRBD1 or TRBD2 (5 bases each). Germline V gives CDR1 SGDLS, CDR2 YYNGEE. Trimming left V 4 bases short and J 3 bases short, with 16 bases between. The CDR3 spans 15 residues. DNA of the CDR3: TGTGCCAGCAGCTTAACCGGGACGGCTAAAGAGACCCAGTACTTC. It codes for CASSLTGTAKETQYF.

V is TRBV11-3 and J is TRBJ1-2; tentatively, D is TRBD1 (6 bases). This CDR3 is 16 amino acids long. V was shortened by 1 base and J by 4 bases, with 16 bases between the two germline ends. Germline V gene sequence: CDR1 SGHNT, CDR2 YENEEA. The CDR3 DNA sequence: TGTGCCAGCAGCTTAGCGCTAAAAGGGGGGGTCTATGGCTACACCTTC. Encoded protein: CASSLALKGGVYGYTF.

Only one count was recorded for this clone. The chain recombines TRBV5-4 with TRBJ1-2; D may be TRBD1 (6 bases). CDR1 SGHNT and CDR2 YYREEE come from the germline V gene (reference sequence). This CDR3 contains 15 residues. Trimming left V 0 bases short and J 1 base short, with 10 bases between. As DNA, the CDR3 is TGTGCCAGCAGCTTGGCCCGACAGGTTAACTATGGCTACACCTTC. Translated, it gives CASSLARQVNYGYTF.

Comment on this clone: This likely stems from a read error, as it lies one base from a far larger clone. Other DNA sequences in this specimen translate into the identical CDR3. The chain employs TRBV30 and TRBJ1-5; tentative D call: TRBD1 (5 bases). CDR1 is GTSNPN, CDR2 SVGIG, per germline (reference sequence). This CDR3 spans 15 amino acids. CDR3 sequence reads: CAWSLTGPSNQPQHF. For the CDR3, the DNA is TGTGCCTGGAGTCTGACGGGGCCTAGCAACCAGCCCCAGCATTTT.

The gene calls are TRBV5-6 and TRBJ2-5; possible D gene TRBD2, 6 bases. The better agreement between TRBJ2-7 and the DNA end casts doubt on the J call. CDR1 and CDR2 from the germline V gene are SGHDT and YYEEEE. The CDR3 has 15 residues. CDR3 sequence reads: CASSIIAASSYEQYF. DNA for the CDR3: TGTGCCAGCAGCATAATAGCGGCCTCCTCCTACGAGCAGTACTTC.

This clone was recorded a few times. Other DNA sequences in this sample translate to the same CDR3. The gene calls are TRBV11-1 and TRBJ2-1; 8 positions match TRBD2. V shed 2 bases and J 9 bases; nucleotides not matched to a gene: 9. Looked up from germline, CDR1 is SGHAT and CDR2 is FQDESV (reference sequence). CDR3 length equals 15 residues. CDR3 amino acids: CASSLSGLVYGEQFF. The CDR3 region has the DNA TGTGCCAGCAGCTTATCGGGACTAGTCTATGGTGAGCAGTTCTTC. Drawing the rest from reference TRBV11-1 and TRBJ2-1, the complete variable domain is EAEVAQSPRYKITEKSQAVAFWCDPISGHATLYWYRQILGQGPELLVQFQDESVVDDSQLPKDRFSAERLKGVDSTLKIQPAELGDSAMYLCASSLSGLVYGEQFFGPGTRLTVL.

This clone was counted at least ten times. The same CDR3 arises from other DNA sequences in this sample as well. The CDR3 DNA sequence: TGTGCCAGCAGAAGACAGGGAGTGGGCACTGAAGCTTTCTTT. Its protein product is CASRRQGVGTEAFF. The rearrangement uses TRBV2 and TRBJ1-1; 7 bases align to TRBD1. Germline CDR1 and CDR2: SNHLY and FYNNEI. V lost 6 bases, J lost 4 bases, and 8 bases stayed unmatched. The CDR3 consists of 14 residues. The entire variable domain, with the rest obtained from reference TRBV2 and TRBJ1-1, is as follows: EPEVTQTPSHQVTQMGQEVILRCVPISNHLYFYWYRQILGQKVEFLVSFYNNEISEKSEIFDDQFSVERPDGSNFTLKIRSTKLEDSAMYFCASRRQGVGTEAFFGQGTRLTVV.

The gene calls are TRBV5-1 and TRBJ1-1; D is unresolved. This CDR3 contains 13 residues. Trimming took 5 bases from V and 3 from J, leaving 11 bases between them. The V gene's germline CDR1 is SGHRS and CDR2 YFSETQ. CDR3 in amino acids: CASRFSVDTEAFF. The CDR3 DNA is TGCGCCAGCAGGTTCTCGGTTGACACTGAAGCTTTCTTT.

The gene calls are TRBV7-2 and TRBJ1-2; 8 positions match TRBD1. V was clipped by 11 bases and J by 5 bases; unmatched bases: 10. There are 13 residues in the CDR3. Germline CDR1 and CDR2: SGHTA and FQGNSA. CDR3: CAGSWDRTYGYTF. The CDR3 DNA is TGTGCCGGATCCTGGGACAGGACGTATGGCTACACCTTC.

This clone came up once. The V and J genes are TRBV7-9 and TRBJ2-7; D is uncertain. Germline V gives CDR1 SEHNR, CDR2 FQNEAQ (reference sequence). Between the trimmed V and J ends, which lost 6 bases and 2 bases, there was a span of 8 bases. There are 12 residues in the CDR3. In DNA form, the CDR3 reads TGTGCCAGCAGTTCTGATCCCTACGAGCAGTACTTC. Protein: CASSSDPYEQYF.

Comments on this clone: A far larger clone differs by one base, so this is likely a read error. This chain joins TRBV11-2 and TRBJ1-2, with D unclear. The CDR3 is made up of 13 amino acids. Germline V lookup: CDR1 SGHAT, CDR2 FQNNGV. The CDR3 loop is CARSSAVNYGYTF. Here the CDR3 DNA reads TGTGCCAGAAGCTCAGCTGTAAACTATGGCTACACCTTC. Together with reference TRBV11-2 and TRBJ1-2, the CDR3 gives the full variable domain: EAGVAQSPRYKIIEKRQSVAFWCNPISGHATLYWYQQILGQGPKLLIQFQNNGVVDDSQLPKDRFSAERLKGVDSTLKIQPAKLEDSAVYLCARSSAVNYGYTFGSGTRLTVV.

The chain employs TRBV11-3 and TRBJ2-1; D is undetermined. There are 15 residues in the CDR3. CDR1 and CDR2 (germline): SGHNT, YENEEA. Trimming stripped 1 base from V and 4 bases from J, with 11 bases between. CDR3 nucleotide sequence: TGTGCCAGCAGCTTAGGGGGTCGAGGTTACAATGAGCAGTTCTTC. Translating it yields CASSLGGRGYNEQFF.

The chain is built from TRBV9 and TRBJ2-7; D gene unclear. Trimming removed 4 bases at V and 0 bases at J, with 11 bases between. The CDR3 has 14 amino acids. Germline V lookup: CDR1 SGDLS, CDR2 YYNGEE. The CDR3: CASSLDTSSYEQYF. CDR3 DNA: TGTGCCAGCAGCCTCGACACGAGCTCCTACGAGCAGTACTTC.

The V and J genes are TRBV28 and TRBJ2-3; TRBD2 matches 7 bases. After removal of 4 bases from V and 2 bases from J, the junction contained 6 bases not matched to a gene. The CDR3 runs to 15 residues. Per germline, CDR1 MDHEN and CDR2 SYDVKM. The CDR3 loop is CASSSVLAHTDTQYF. The CDR3 DNA reads as TGTGCCAGCAGTTCGGTACTAGCGCACACAGATACGCAGTATTTT.

This chain uses TRBV19 with TRBJ2-5; D ambiguous. This CDR3 contains 13 residues. The germline CDR1 and CDR2 sequences are LNHDA and SQIVND (reference sequence). V lost 6 bases and J 2 bases, leaving 10 bases between the germline ends. The CDR3 nucleotides are TGTGCCAGTAGGCCCGGGTCGCAAGAGACCCAGTACTTC. Translating it yields CASRPGSQETQYF. Complete variable domain (other parts from reference TRBV19 and TRBJ2-5): DGGITQSPKYLFRKEGQNVTLSCEQNLNHDAMYWYRQDPGQGLRLIYYSQIVNDFQKGDIAEGYSVSREKKESFPLTVTSAQKNPTAFYLCASRPGSQETQYFGPGTRLLVL.